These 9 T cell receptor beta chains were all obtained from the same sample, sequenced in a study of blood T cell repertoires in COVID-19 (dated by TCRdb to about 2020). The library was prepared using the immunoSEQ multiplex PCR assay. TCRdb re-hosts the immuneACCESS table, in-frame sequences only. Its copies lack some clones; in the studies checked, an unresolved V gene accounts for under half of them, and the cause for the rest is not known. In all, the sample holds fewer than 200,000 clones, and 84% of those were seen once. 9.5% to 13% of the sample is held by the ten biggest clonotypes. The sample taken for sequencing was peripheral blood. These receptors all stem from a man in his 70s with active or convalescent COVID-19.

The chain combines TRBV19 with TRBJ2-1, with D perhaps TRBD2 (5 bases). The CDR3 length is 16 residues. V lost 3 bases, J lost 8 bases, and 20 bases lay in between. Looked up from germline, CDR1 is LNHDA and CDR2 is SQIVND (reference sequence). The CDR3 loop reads CASSIRGRRRNDEQFF. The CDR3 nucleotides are TGTGCCAGTAGTATCCGGGGTCGAAGGAGGAACGATGAGCAGTTCTTC.

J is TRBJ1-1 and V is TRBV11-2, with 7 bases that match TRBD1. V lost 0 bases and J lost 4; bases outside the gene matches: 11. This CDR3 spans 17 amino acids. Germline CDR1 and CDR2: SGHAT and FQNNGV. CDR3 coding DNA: TGTGCCAGCAGCTTAGAGACAGGGTTCATCGAAGTCACTGAAGCTTTCTTT. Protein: CASSLETGFIEVTEAFF.

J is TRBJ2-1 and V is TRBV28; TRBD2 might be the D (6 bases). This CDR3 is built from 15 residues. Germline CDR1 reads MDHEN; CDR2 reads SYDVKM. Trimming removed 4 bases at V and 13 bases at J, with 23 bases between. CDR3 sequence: CASSSIRDSARRQFF. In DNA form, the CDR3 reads TGTGCCAGCAGTTCGATCCGGGACTCTGCACGTCGACAGTTCTTC.

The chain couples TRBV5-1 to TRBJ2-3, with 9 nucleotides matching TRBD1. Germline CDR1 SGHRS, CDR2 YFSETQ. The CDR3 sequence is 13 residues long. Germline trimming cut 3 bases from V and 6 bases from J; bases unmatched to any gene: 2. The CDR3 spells CASSSGTGDTQYF. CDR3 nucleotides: TGCGCCAGCAGCTCCGGGACAGGGGATACGCAGTATTTT. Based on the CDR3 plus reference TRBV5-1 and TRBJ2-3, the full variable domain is KAGVTQTPRYLIKTRGQQVTLSCSPISGHRSVSWYQQTPGQGLQFLFEYFSETQRNKGNFPGRFSGRQFSNSRSEMNVSTLELGDSALYLCASSSGTGDTQYFGPGTRLTVL.

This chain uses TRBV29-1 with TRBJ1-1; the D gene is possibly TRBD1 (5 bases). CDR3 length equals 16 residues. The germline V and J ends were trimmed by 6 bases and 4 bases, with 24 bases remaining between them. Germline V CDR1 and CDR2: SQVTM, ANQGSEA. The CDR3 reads CSVSDKTQMMGTEAFF. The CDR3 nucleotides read TGCAGCGTGTCGGACAAAACCCAAATGATGGGCACTGAAGCTTTCTTT.

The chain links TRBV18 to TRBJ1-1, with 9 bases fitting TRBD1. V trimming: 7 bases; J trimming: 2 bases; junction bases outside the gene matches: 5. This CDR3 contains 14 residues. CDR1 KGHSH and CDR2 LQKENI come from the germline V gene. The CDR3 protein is CASFGDRANTEAFF. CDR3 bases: TGTGCCAGCTTCGGGGACAGGGCAAACACTGAAGCTTTCTTT.

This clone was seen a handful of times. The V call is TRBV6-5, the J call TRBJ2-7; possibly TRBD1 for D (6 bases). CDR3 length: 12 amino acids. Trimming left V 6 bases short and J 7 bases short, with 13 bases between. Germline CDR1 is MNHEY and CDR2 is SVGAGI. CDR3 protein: CASRETGREQYF. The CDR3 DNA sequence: TGTGCCAGCAGAGAGACAGGACGGGAGCAGTACTTC.

CDR3 nucleotide sequence: TGTGCCAGCATAGAAGCAGGGGATAACTATGGCTACACCTTC. This translates into CASIEAGDNYGYTF. This chain links TRBV28 with TRBJ1-2; weak D call: TRBD1 (6 bases). The germline V and J ends were trimmed by 7 bases and 1 base, with 13 bases remaining between them. Germline CDR1 and CDR2: MDHEN and SYDVKM. The CDR3 spans 14 residues.

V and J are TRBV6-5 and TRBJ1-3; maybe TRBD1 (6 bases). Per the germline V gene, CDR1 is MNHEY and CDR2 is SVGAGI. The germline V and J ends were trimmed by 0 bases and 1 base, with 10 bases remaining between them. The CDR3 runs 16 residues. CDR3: CASSYSAGQSGNTIYF. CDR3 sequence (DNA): TGTGCCAGCAGTTACTCGGCCGGACAGTCTGGAAACACCATATATTTT.